What follows are 22 T cell receptor beta chains derived from one specimen sequenced in a study of blood T cells in healthy people across ages. Using a J-beta primer mix together with a sample-barcoded 5' primer, a second PCR was run for roughly 7 to 11 cycles. TCRdb recomputed calls from the 5' RACE reads with MiXCR, one row per CDR3 protein. Counted here are 650,000 to 1,000,000 distinct CDR3 sequences, 36% occurring once; the ten biggest clones make up about an eighth. The material sequenced was blood. The receptors were sampled from a man younger than 35 in good health.

V and J are TRBV4-1 and TRBJ2-1, with D perhaps matching TRBD1 (6 bases). This CDR3 contains 13 residues. CDR1 is MGHRA, CDR2 YSYEKL, per germline. The germline V and J ends were trimmed by 3 bases and 8 bases, with 11 bases remaining between them. DNA of the CDR3: TGCGCCAGCAGCCACCAGGGGACCGATGAGCAGTTCTTC. This sequence encodes CASSHQGTDEQFF.

V usage is TRBV20-1 and J usage is TRBJ2-5; D gene ambiguous. The CDR3 is 13 residues long. Germline CDR1 DFQATT, CDR2 SNEGSKA (reference sequence). V lost 6 bases, J lost 3 bases, and 14 bases lay in between. DNA of the CDR3: TGCAGTGCCCCCCCCGACCTCGAAGAGACCCAGTACTTC. Encoded protein: CSAPPDLEETQYF.

This chain connects TRBV20-1 to TRBJ2-3, with TRBD2 matching over 7 bases. The CDR3 runs to 14 residues. V shed 5 bases, J shed 1 base, and the junction held 6 bases outside the gene matches. Germline V CDR1 and CDR2: DFQATT, SNEGSKA (reference sequence). The CDR3 reads CSAAGTTRTDTQYF. The CDR3, as DNA: TGCAGTGCTGCCGGGACTACCCGCACAGATACGCAGTATTTT.

The V call is TRBV20-1, the J call TRBJ1-1; 10 bases agree with TRBD1. V shed 5 bases, J shed 4 bases, and the junction held 13 bases outside the gene matches. The CDR3 is 16 residues long. Germline assignment: CDR1 DFQATT and CDR2 SNEGSKA (reference sequence). The CDR3, as DNA: TGCAGTGCTCACCTGACAGGGGGCTTTGGTAGCACTGAAGCTTTCTTT. Encoded protein: CSAHLTGGFGSTEAFF.

On this clonotype itself: A much larger clone differs by one base, so this may be a read error. CDR3 region: CSVEGTGSDEQYF. DNA of the CDR3: TGCAGCGTTGAAGGTACAGGCTCCGACGAGCAGTACTTC. V and J are TRBV29-1 and TRBJ2-7, with D possibly TRBD1 on 5 matching bases. There are 13 residues in the CDR3. Germline CDR1 is SQVTM and CDR2 is ANQGSEA.

The rearrangement links TRBV12-3 or TRBV12-4 to TRBJ2-5; 9 nucleotides line up with TRBD1. This CDR3 has 15 residues. V lost 0 bases, J lost 3 bases, and 2 bases stayed unmatched. As DNA, the CDR3 is TGTGCCAGCAGTTTAGCGAGGGACAGGGAAGAGACCCAGTACTTC. It encodes CASSLARDREETQYF.

This clonotype was counted a few times. The chain has TRBV12-3 or TRBV12-4 and TRBJ1-5; weak D call: TRBD1 (6 bases). The CDR3 contains 14 residues. V gave up 6 bases and J gave up 6 bases, with 15 bases separating them. In DNA form, the CDR3 reads TGTGCCAGCAGAGGAGCGGGGGCGAGTCAGCCCCAGCATTTT. Translated, it gives CASRGAGASQPQHF.

The chain carries TRBV13 and TRBJ2-1; 12 bases fit TRBD2. With 4 bases clipped from V and 5 bases from J, the junction kept 12 bases outside the gene matches. This CDR3 has 18 amino acids. Germline CDR1 PRHDT, CDR2 FYEKMQ (reference sequence). In DNA form, the CDR3 reads TGTGCCAGCAGCTCATGGACTAGCGGGATCCTTGAAGACAATGAGCAGTTCTTC. Protein: CASSSWTSGILEDNEQFF.

The chain uses TRBV14 and TRBJ2-7; no clear D. The V end lost 3 bases, the J end lost 7 bases, and 13 bases lay between the germline ends. The CDR3 spans 13 residues. Germline V CDR1 and CDR2: SGHDN, FVKESK. CDR3 sequence reads: CASSQDLSNEQYF. CDR3 sequence (DNA): TGTGCCAGCAGCCAGGACCTTAGCAATGAGCAGTACTTC.

This clonotype has a handful of counts. The V call is TRBV28, the J call TRBJ2-3; 10 bases align to TRBD2. Germline loops: CDR1 MDHEN, CDR2 SYDVKM. The CDR3 sequence is 15 residues long. The trim removed 3 bases at V and 6 bases at J, leaving 6 bases unmatched. As DNA, the CDR3 is TGTGCCAGCAGTTTCGAACTAGCGGGGACCGATACGCAGTATTTT. This codes for CASSFELAGTDTQYF.

V is TRBV12-3 or TRBV12-4 and J is TRBJ1-1; 12 nucleotides match TRBD1. With 5 bases clipped from V and 2 bases from J, the junction kept 12 bases outside the gene matches. This CDR3 is 18 amino acids long. In DNA, the CDR3 is TGTGCCAGCAGTCAGAATCCGGGACAGGGGGCGGGAAACACTGAAGCTTTCTTT. This sequence encodes CASSQNPGQGAGNTEAFF.

The V call is TRBV3-1, the J call TRBJ2-5, with no clear D. Trimming took 2 bases from V and 5 from J, leaving 12 bases between them. The CDR3 extends over 14 amino acids. Germline V gives CDR1 LGHDT, CDR2 YNNKEL (reference sequence). The CDR3 reads CASSQTSCAETQYF. The DNA of the CDR3 is TGTGCCAGCAGCCAAACTTCATGCGCGGAGACCCAGTACTTC.

This clonotype has more than one count but fewer than ten. The gene calls are TRBV28 and TRBJ2-3; 8 nucleotides align to TRBD2. The CDR3 is 18 residues long. Germline V CDR1 and CDR2: MDHEN, SYDVKM. V shed 4 bases, J shed 6 bases, and the junction held 18 bases outside the gene matches. The CDR3 nucleotides are TGTGCCAGCAGTTCACCTCTAAGTAGCGGGGCGAACATTGATACGCAGTATTTT. Translating it yields CASSSPLSSGANIDTQYF.

This clonotype has more than one count but fewer than ten. DNA of the CDR3: TGTGCCAGCTCACGGACTGAGACAGCCTATGGCTACACCTTC. Its protein product is CASSRTETAYGYTF. This chain uses TRBV18 with TRBJ1-2, with D perhaps TRBD1 (5 bases). This CDR3 is 14 amino acids long. Trimming removed 4 bases at V and 4 bases at J, with 13 bases between. Germline CDR1 is KGHSH and CDR2 is LQKENI. Using reference TRBV18 and TRBJ1-2 for the parts outside the CDR3, the full variable domain is NAGVMQNPRHLVRRRGQEARLRCSPMKGHSHVYWYRQLPEEGLKFMVYLQKENIIDESGMPKERFSAEFPKEGPSILRIQQVVRGDSAAYFCASSRTETAYGYTFGSGTRLTVV.

This clonotype was seen more than once but under ten times. The CDR3 region is CAISDEDNQPQHF. CDR3 nucleotide sequence: TGTGCCATCAGTGATGAGGATAATCAGCCCCAGCATTTT. This chain uses TRBV10-3 with TRBJ1-5; D remains unclear. This CDR3 contains 13 residues. Germline CDR1 is ENHRY and CDR2 is SYGVKD. The ends were cut back, 3 bases at V and 4 bases at J, with 7 bases in the middle.

This clonotype was counted at least ten times. The chain recombines TRBV4-3 with TRBJ2-1; D may be TRBD1 (6 bases). Trimming took 0 bases from V and 3 from J, leaving 9 bases between them. Germline V gene data show CDR1 as LGHNA and CDR2 as YSLEER. This CDR3 has 15 amino acids. The CDR3 DNA follows: TGCGCCAGCAGCCAAGAGGGGGCCGGCTACAATGAGCAGTTCTTC. Its protein product is CASSQEGAGYNEQFF.

The gene calls are TRBV6-2 or TRBV6-3 and TRBJ2-1; 7 positions match TRBD1. In germline, CDR1 is MNHEY, CDR2 SVGEGT. V was pared by 5 bases and J by 10 bases, with 11 bases of the junction left unmatched. The CDR3 loop spans 14 amino acids. CDR3 DNA sequence: TGTGCCAGCAGTGTACAGGGGAGCTCCTACGAGCAGTTCTTC. It yields the protein CASSVQGSSYEQFF.

The CDR3: CASSLARLAGRMETQYF. In DNA, the CDR3 is TGTGCCAGCAGCTTGGCGAGACTAGCGGGGAGGATGGAGACCCAGTACTTC. The chain couples TRBV5-6 to TRBJ2-5, with 11 bases identical to TRBD2. With V trimmed by 0 bases and J by 5 bases, 9 bases remained unmatched. Germline CDR1 is SGHDT and CDR2 is YYEEEE. The CDR3 contains 17 residues.

This clonotype was counted at least ten times. The chain is built from TRBV27 and TRBJ1-2; a possible D gene is TRBD1 (6 bases). The V end was cut by 3 bases, the J end by 4 bases, with 27 bases between. Germline CDR1 MNHEY, CDR2 SMNVEV (reference sequence). The CDR3 is 19 amino acids. CDR3 sequence: CASSLRGQGSPDLIYGYTF. The DNA for the CDR3 is TGTGCCAGCAGTTTGAGAGGTCAGGGGTCCCCTGACCTTATCTATGGCTACACCTTC.

Turning to this clonotype: This may be a read error, as it is one base from a much larger clone. The chain recombines TRBV9 with TRBJ2-5; D uncertain. CDR3 length: 15 residues. The V gene's germline CDR1 is SGDLS and CDR2 YYNGEE. Here the CDR3 DNA reads TGTGCCGGCAGCGTAGACGGCACACCCAAAGAGACCCAGTACTTC. Its protein is CAGSVDGTPKETQYF.

The CDR3 reads CASSGQRGIPNEQFF. CDR3 DNA sequence: TGTGCCAGCAGCGGGCAGCGGGGGATCCCCAATGAGCAGTTCTTC. The chain carries TRBV7-9 and TRBJ2-1, with TRBD2 identical over 8 bases. The CDR3 consists of 15 residues. Germline V gene data show CDR1 as SEHNR and CDR2 as FQNEAQ (reference sequence). V shed 5 bases, J shed 6 bases, and the junction held 9 bases outside the gene matches.

This clonotype was seen only a few times. The rearrangement links TRBV7-3 to TRBJ1-2; no firm D call. The germline V gene has CDR1 SGHTA and CDR2 FQGTGA. The CDR3 totals 18 residues. Trimming removed 2 bases at V and 0 bases at J, with 19 bases between. CDR3: CASSLPQAAAPANYGYTF. The CDR3 region has the DNA TGTGCCAGCAGCTTACCCCAAGCGGCAGCGCCCGCTAACTATGGCTACACCTTC.